This paragraph covers one T cell receptor beta chain sequence. This sample stems from a study of T cell responses to AZD1222 COVID-19 vaccine. Study details: Pooling of second doses given at about 4 or about 12 weeks was done.

The CDR3 runs to 16 residues. The germline CDR1 and CDR2 sequences are MNHEY and SVGEGT. V dropped 2 bases and J dropped 1 base, with 12 bases sitting between them. TCRdb's table, derived via immunoSEQ multiplex PCR, lists solely in-frame clones and lacks some. The sample includes fewer than 120,000 clones, 81% of them seen just once. This receptor was identified in an adult in good health. Here the sequenced sample was peripheral blood, taken on day 0 of AZD1222 vaccination. The chain recombines TRBV6-2 or TRBV6-3 with TRBJ1-5; no definite D call. The CDR3 region is CASSYHPHVSNQPQHF. The CDR3 DNA is TGTGCCAGCAGTTACCATCCCCATGTCAGCAATCAGCCCCAGCATTTT.